This T cell receptor (beta chain) came from a study of identical twins. Healthy Caucasians, and only they, were the donors. General study findings and limits: Abundant beta clonotypes from cord blood bore fewer insertions; memory repertoires lacked this pattern. For zero-insertion analyses, partial confounding could come from invariant MAIT and iNKT cells.

This clonotype has just a few counts. What it recognizes is unknown. TCRdb passed the 5' RACE reads through MiXCR, listing each CDR3 protein once. The sample comprises 510,000 or so distinct CDR3 sequences, about 15% of which are singletons, and more than 0.4% rests with the top ten. This CDR3 is built from 16 residues. Germline V CDR1 and CDR2: SGHTA, FQGNSA. V was cut by 6 bases and J by 0 bases, with 15 bases left in between. The data were also submitted as part of a second study, on yellow fever vaccine responses in identical twins. Per that paper: Twin vaccine T cell responses reportedly seemed partly convergent, partly personalized.

The clonotype was recovered from a young woman in good health. The V gene is TRBV7-2, the J gene TRBJ2-4; D perhaps matches TRBD1 (6 bases). Sequenced sample: CD4+ T cells sorted from blood. Written as DNA, the CDR3 is TGTGCCAGCAGAAACACAGGGCTTCTAGCCAAAAACATTCAGTACTTC. Its protein is CASRNTGLLAKNIQYF.